The clone carrying this T cell receptor beta chain was recorded many times. Its antigen is still unknown. This record comes from a study of CD8 T cells in ankylosing spondylitis. Regarding the study as a whole: Blood from ankylosing spondylitis patients appeared to carry a characteristic roughly eight-variant TCR beta motif. Significant enrichment of disease-linked clones was reported in matched ankylosing spondylitis synovial fluid.

V shed 0 bases and J shed 2 bases, with 11 bases lying between them. The CDR3 totals 16 residues. Germline assignment: CDR1 ENHRY and CDR2 SYGVKD. Via MiXCR, TCRdb re-called the 5' RACE reads, giving one row per CDR3 protein. The sample yields about 510,000 distinct CDR3 sequences, approximately 5.3% seen once. The source of this sequence is a male donor with ankylosing spondylitis. The rearrangement links TRBV10-3 to TRBJ1-5; D is possibly TRBD1 (5 bases). The sample taken for sequencing was blood, either unsorted or a sorted T cell fraction (not recorded which). CDR3 DNA: TGTGCCATCAGTGAGTCGGCGGGGCTTGGCAATCAGCCCCAGCATTTT. Amino acids: CAISESAGLGNQPQHF.